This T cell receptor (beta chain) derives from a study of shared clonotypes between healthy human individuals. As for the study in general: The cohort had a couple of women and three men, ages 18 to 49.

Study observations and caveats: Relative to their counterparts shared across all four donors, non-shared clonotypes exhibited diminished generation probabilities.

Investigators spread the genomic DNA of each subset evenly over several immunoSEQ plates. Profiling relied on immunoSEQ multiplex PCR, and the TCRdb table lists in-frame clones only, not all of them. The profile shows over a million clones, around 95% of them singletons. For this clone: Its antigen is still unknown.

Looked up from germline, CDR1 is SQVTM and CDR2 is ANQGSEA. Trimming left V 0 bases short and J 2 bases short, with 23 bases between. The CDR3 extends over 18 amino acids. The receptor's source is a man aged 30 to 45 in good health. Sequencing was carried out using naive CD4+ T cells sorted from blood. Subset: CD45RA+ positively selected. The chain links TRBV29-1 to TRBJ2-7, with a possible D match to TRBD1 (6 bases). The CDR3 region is CSVEDKGGQGVSPYEQYF. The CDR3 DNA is TGCAGCGTTGAAGATAAAGGGGGTCAAGGGGTTTCACCCTACGAGCAGTACTTC.